A selection of T cell receptor beta chains follows, all from one sample in a study of vaccination effects on CD4 cells after COVID-19. These receptors' targets are unknown. Clones were sequenced by immunoSEQ multiplex PCR, and TCRdb holds only the in-frame ones, with some missing. The sample carries around 47,000 clones, 65% to 70% recorded once. The source was CD4+ T cells from PBMCs cultured with a peptide pool, collected before COVID-19 vaccination. These TCRs come from a human donor who had a prior SARS-CoV-2 infection. The CDR3 runs from the conserved cysteine through the conserved F or W. The D gene is left open where the match is weak. Expanded clones are given a class, and other clones once, few, many or no size at all.

v_call,clone_size,d_call,j_call,cdr3_nt,cdr3_aa
TRBV3-1/TRBV3-2,-,TRBD2,TRBJ2-1,TGTGCCAGCAGTCACCTACCGGGACTAGCGGGAGACGGGCAGTTCTTC,CASSHLPGLAGDGQFF
TRBV5-1,-,-,TRBJ1-2,TGCGCCAGCAGCTTGGGGGGACGGACCTATGGCTACACCTTC,CASSLGGRTYGYTF
TRBV5-1,once,-,TRBJ2-7,TGCGCCAGCAGTCGGACGGGGCCCAGGGAGGAGAAGCAGTACTTC,CASSRTGPREEKQYF
TRBV11-3,-,TRBD1,TRBJ2-1,TGTGCCAGCAGCTTAGAGGGTCCGGGACAGGGGGCGTCCGGGCAGTTCTTC,CASSLEGPGQGASGQFF
TRBV30,-,-,TRBJ1-2,TGTGCCTGCACGAATCGGGACGGAAGTAACTATGGCTACACCTTC,CACTNRDGSNYGYTF
TRBV10-3,-,TRBD1,TRBJ2-5,TGTGCCATCAGTAGAAGACAGGGCGAGGAGACCCAGTACTTC,CAISRRQGEETQYF
TRBV7-9,-,-,TRBJ2-2,TGTGCCAGCAGCTCCAATAAGAAGAACACCGGGGAGCTGTTTTTT,CASSSNKKNTGELFF
TRBV7-9,-,-,TRBJ1-1,TGTGCCAGCAGCTTAGTGAGAAGGGGGAGCACTGAAGCTTTCTTT,CASSLVRRGSTEAFF
TRBV2,-,-,TRBJ1-5,TGTGCCAGCAGTGTCGAGGGCGGGCAGCCCCAGCATTTT,CASSVEGGQPQHF
TRBV7-2,few,TRBD2,TRBJ2-2,TGTGCCAGCAGCTCCATAGCGGGGCTAAACACCGGGGAGCTGTTTTTT,CASSSIAGLNTGELFF
TRBV11-3,-,TRBD2,TRBJ2-1,TGTGCCAGCAGCTTTGCGGGGGACTACAATGAGCAGTTCTTC,CASSFAGDYNEQFF
TRBV9,-,-,TRBJ1-3,TGTGCCAGCAGCGTAGGGGGGGGGTTTTGGGACACCATATATTTT,CASSVGGGFWDTIYF
TRBV10-3,-,-,TRBJ1-6,TGTGCCATCAGTGAGGCGGGGGGAGATTCACCCCTCCACTTT,CAISEAGGDSPLHF
TRBV19,-,-,TRBJ1-1,TGTGCCAGCATCCGTGAACGCTACGCGAGCACTGAAGCTTTCTTT,CASIRERYASTEAFF
TRBV12-3/TRBV12-4,-,TRBD1,TRBJ1-2,TGTGCCAGCGAGGGGGCAGGCGGCTACACCTTC,CASEGAGGYTF
TRBV6-6,once,TRBD2,TRBJ2-1,TGTGCCAGCAGGACTAGCGGGGGACCTGGCGAGCAGTTCTTC,CASRTSGGPGEQFF
TRBV12-3/TRBV12-4,-,-,TRBJ1-5,TGTGCCAGCAGTTTCAGGTTCTATCAGCCCCAGCATTTT,CASSFRFYQPQHF
TRBV18,-,-,TRBJ1-3,TGTGCCAGCTCGCCCATCGGTGGCACCATATATTTT,CASSPIGGTIYF
TRBV7-9,-,-,TRBJ1-1,TGTGCCAGCAGCTTAAGGGGACGGACTGAAGCTTTCTTT,CASSLRGRTEAFF
TRBV11-2,few,-,TRBJ2-7,TGTGCCAGCAGCCGGGGGCCATTTGCCTACGAGCAGTACTTC,CASSRGPFAYEQYF
TRBV5-5,few,-,TRBJ2-7,TGTGCCAGCAGCGCCCCCCCTTCAGGGGGGCCCTACGAGCAGTACTTC,CASSAPPSGGPYEQYF
TRBV19,-,-,TRBJ1-5,TGTGCCAGTAGTATACGTCGGACAGAGGTTAAGGGAAGCAATCAGCCCCAGCATTTT,CASSIRRTEVKGSNQPQHF
TRBV9,-,-,TRBJ2-2,TGTGCCAGCAGCTTTCGGGGGACCGGGGAGCTGTTTTTT,CASSFRGTGELFF
TRBV7-6,-,-,TRBJ2-5,TGTGCCAGCAGCCCAACTAGGGTAGAGACCCAGTACTTC,CASSPTRVETQYF
TRBV28,-,-,TRBJ2-1,TGTGCCAGCAGTTTAATCCGAAGTGAGCAGTTCTTC,CASSLIRSEQFF
TRBV7-2,-,TRBD2,TRBJ2-7,TGTGCCAGCAGCTTAGTTCCGGGACTAGCGGGAGGCAGCTCCTACGAGCAGTACTTC,CASSLVPGLAGGSSYEQYF
TRBV9,few,TRBD2,TRBJ2-2,TGTGCCAGCAGCGCCGGGACTAGCTGGGCCGGGGAGCTGTTTTTT,CASSAGTSWAGELFF
TRBV5-6,-,-,TRBJ2-3,TGTGCCAGCAGCCAATTTTTGGTTCCGGTCGGGAGTACGCAGTATTTT,CASSQFLVPVGSTQYF